This T cell receptor beta chain was profiled in a study of response to subunit inactivated influenza vaccine. With respect to this clonotype: Antigen unknown.

Study conclusions and caveats: The authors suggested that every seasonal influenza vaccination recruits few new T cells.

TCRdb reanalysed the RT-PCR reads using MiXCR and keeps one entry per CDR3 protein. The sample shows 530,000 or so distinct CDR3 sequences, around 25% of them seen only once. Germline V gives CDR1 LGHNA, CDR2 YSLEER. There are 14 residues in the CDR3. V was trimmed by 0 bases and J by 2 bases, leaving 7 bases between them. The V and J genes are TRBV4-3 and TRBJ1-2; D ambiguous. The receptor was derived from a man aged 50 or older who received an inactivated influenza vaccine. The sequencing used CD4+ T cells sorted from PBMCs, collected 5 days after vaccination. The CDR3 DNA reads TGCGCCAGCAGCCAAGACGGACGGAACTATGGCTACACCTTC. Protein sequence: CASSQDGRNYGYTF.